This T cell receptor beta chain was retrieved from a study of T cell repertoires in cytomegalovirus infection. At the level of the study: It was recently identified HLA-C-restricted and well-studied HLA-B-restricted CMV epitopes that the study used. Indications of both CMV infection and matching HLA type were provided by public TCR beta signatures. Whole-study findings and limits: Ex vivo, HLA-C-restricted CMV-specific TCR beta clonotypes prevailed over the rest of the response.

Remarks on this clonotype: The target antigen is unknown.

TCRdb analysed the reads with MiXCR anew, one entry per CDR3 protein. This table holds about 830,000 distinct CDR3 sequences, about 31% found once. The V and J ends lost 10 bases and 4 bases, in that order; junction bases with no gene match: 7. CDR1 is SNHLY and CDR2 is FYNNEI in the germline V gene. The CDR3 sequence is 14 residues long. This material consisted of cultured CD8+ T cells from PBMCs, taken from culture after CMV antigen stimulation. The receptor's source is a human donor in good health (CMV status not recorded). Some clones in this sample may be carry-over from other donors' samples. The rearrangement links TRBV2 to TRBJ2-5; 12 bases align to TRBD2. The CDR3 DNA reads TGTGCCACCCTACTAGCGGGGGGCGTAGAGACCCAGTACTTC. Its translation: CATLLAGGVETQYF.